What follows are 14 T cell receptor beta chains derived from one specimen sequenced in a study of blood T cell repertoires in COVID-19. Clones were read by immunoSEQ multiplex PCR, and TCRdb kept only the in-frame ones, dropping some. The sample lists approximately 71,000 clones, 90% occurring once. The sequenced sample was peripheral blood. These receptors all come from a woman between 18 and 30 years old with acute or convalescent COVID-19.

The chain joins TRBV7-8 to TRBJ2-1; D possibly corresponds to TRBD2 (10 bases). Germline CDR1 and CDR2: SGHVS and FQNEAQ. CDR3 length equals 21 residues. Trimming pared 4 bases from V and 5 bases from J, leaving 33 bases between. CDR3 DNA: TGTGCCAGCAGCTCAACCGGGACAGGGTATCCGGGACTAGCGAGTGACAATGAGCAGTTCTTC. Its protein is CASSSTGTGYPGLASDNEQFF.

The CDR3 DNA is TGTGCCAGCAAAAACAGGGCGACAGATACGCAGTATTTT. As protein: CASKNRATDTQYF. The V call is TRBV12-3 or TRBV12-4, the J call TRBJ2-3, with D perhaps matching TRBD1 (6 bases). Trimming shortened V by 7 bases and J by 3 bases, and 11 bases separated the two germline ends. The CDR3 loop spans 13 amino acids.

The rearrangement joins TRBV25-1 to TRBJ2-5; 10 bases line up with TRBD1. The CDR3 has 15 amino acids. Losses at the gene ends were 8 bases for V and 3 bases for J; bases not matched to a gene: 9. Germline-derived CDR1 and CDR2 are MGHDK and SYGVNS. The CDR3 DNA reads TGTGCCAGCGGGGGCGGGACAGGGGTGGAAGAGACCCAGTACTTC. Its protein is CASGGGTGVEETQYF.

The chain employs TRBV19 and TRBJ2-5; no definite D call. V dropped 2 bases and J dropped 2 bases, with 12 bases sitting between them. There are 15 residues in the CDR3. The germline gives CDR1 LNHDA, CDR2 SQIVND (reference sequence). DNA for the CDR3: TGTGCCAGTAGTATAAGCCGGAGATCTCAAGAGACCCAGTACTTC. Translating gives CASSISRRSQETQYF.

The genes are TRBV6-5 and TRBJ2-7, with 7 bases fitting TRBD2. The germline gives CDR1 MNHEY, CDR2 SVGAGI. V lost 6 bases to trimming and J lost 0 bases; unmatched junction nucleotides: 5. The CDR3 totals 14 residues. The CDR3 loop reads CASSLAVDSYEQYF. The DNA of the CDR3 is TGTGCCAGCAGCCTAGCGGTGGACTCCTACGAGCAGTACTTC.

The chain is built from TRBV7-9 and TRBJ2-1, with TRBD2 identical over 11 bases. The J segment lost 0 bases and the V segment lost 1 base, leaving 2 bases of the junction unmatched. The CDR3 length is 17 residues. CDR1 and CDR2 from the germline V gene are SEHNR and FQNEAQ (reference sequence). CDR3 amino acids: CASSLVSGRASYNEQFF. CDR3 DNA sequence: TGTGCCAGCAGCTTAGTTAGCGGGAGGGCCTCCTACAATGAGCAGTTCTTC. The full variable domain, rest sourced from reference TRBV7-9 and TRBJ2-1, is DTGVSQNPRHKITKRGQNVTFRCDPISEHNRLYWYRQTLGQGPEFLTYFQNEAQLEKSRLLSDRFSAERPKGSFSTLEIQRTEQGDSAMYLCASSLVSGRASYNEQFFGPGTRLTVL.

The gene calls are TRBV11-2 and TRBJ2-7; TRBD2 might be the D (6 bases). This CDR3 spans 14 amino acids. Looked up from germline, CDR1 is SGHAT and CDR2 is FQNNGV. With 3 bases removed from V and 0 bases from J, the gap between germline ends came to 9 bases. The CDR3 sequence: CASSFGTGSYEQYF. As DNA, the CDR3 is TGTGCCAGCAGCTTTGGGACTGGCTCCTACGAGCAGTACTTC.

Note on this clone: A read error may account for a junction end that differs from germline. The chain recombines TRBV28 with TRBJ2-7; 7 positions match TRBD1. The germline V gene encodes CDR1 MDHEN and CDR2 SYDVKM. The CDR3 has 12 amino acids. In DNA form, the CDR3 reads TGTGCCAGCAGTTTAAACAGGGGCCATCCCAGCTTC. It is translated as CASSLNRGHPSF.

This rearrangement joins TRBV5-1 to TRBJ2-1; 10 positions agree with TRBD2. This CDR3 is built from 20 residues. Germline CDR1 and CDR2: SGHRS and YFSETQ. With V trimmed by 0 bases and J by 4 bases, 16 bases remained unmatched. Here the CDR3 DNA reads TGCGCCAGCAGCTTGGTCCCCCCCCCAGCGGGGGGGCGGGGGTACAATGAGCAGTTCTTC. It encodes CASSLVPPPAGGRGYNEQFF.

The chain employs TRBV5-1 and TRBJ1-2; D possibly corresponds to TRBD1 (6 bases). V was cut by 5 bases and J by 1 base, with 18 bases left in between. The CDR3 is made up of 16 amino acids. The germline gives CDR1 SGHRS, CDR2 YFSETQ. The CDR3 sequence: CASRPSGARFNYGYTF. In nucleotides, the CDR3 is TGCGCCAGCAGACCCTCAGGGGCCAGATTTAACTATGGCTACACCTTC.

This chain uses TRBV5-4 with TRBJ1-2, with 8 bases fitting TRBD1. The length of the CDR3 is 16 residues. V gave up 0 bases and J gave up 8 bases; unmatched junction bases: 12. The germline V gene encodes CDR1 SGHNT and CDR2 YYREEE (reference sequence). The CDR3 reads CASSLAGGQGVGGYTF. As DNA, the CDR3 is TGTGCCAGCAGCTTGGCGGGTGGACAGGGTGTAGGAGGCTACACCTTC. Full variable domain (rest looked up from reference TRBV5-4 and TRBJ1-2): ETGVTQSPTHLIKTRGQQVTLRCSSQSGHNTVSWYQQALGQGPQFIFQYYREEENGRGNFPPRFSGLQFPNYSSELNVNALELDDSALYLCASSLAGGQGVGGYTFGSGTRLTVV.

This chain joins TRBV29-1 and TRBJ1-3; D ambiguous. V lost 4 bases and J lost 0, with 10 bases in between. This CDR3 is built from 14 residues. CDR1 and CDR2 (germline): SQVTM, ANQGSEA. Here the CDR3 reads CSVGDGYSGNTIYF. CDR3 coding DNA: TGCAGCGTTGGAGACGGTTACTCTGGAAACACCATATATTTT.

V and J are TRBV6-5 and TRBJ1-6; 7 bases fit TRBD1. Germline V gene lookup returns CDR1 MNHEY and CDR2 SVGAGI. This CDR3 has 15 amino acids. Unmatched junction bases numbered 7, after V lost 6 bases and J lost 5 bases. This chain's CDR3 is CASRAPGQNNSPLHF. CDR3 sequence (DNA): TGTGCCAGCAGAGCCCCGGGACAGAATAATTCACCCCTCCACTTT.

The chain links TRBV27 to TRBJ2-3; 8 bases map to TRBD1. Germline V gene lookup returns CDR1 MNHEY and CDR2 SMNVEV (reference sequence). J gave up 0 bases and V 4 bases, and 12 bases lay outside the gene matches. The CDR3 sequence is 18 residues long. CDR3 bases: TGTGCCAGCAGTTCCCGGACAGGGATGATCGGGAGCACAGATACGCAGTATTTT. Translation gives CASSSRTGMIGSTDTQYF.